The 18 T cell receptor beta chains below all came from one sample that was sequenced in a study of OX40 agonist ivuxolimab in advanced cancers. The repertoire was sequenced with immunoSEQ multiplex PCR; TCRdb's copy has only in-frame clones and lacks some. Here the sample spans about 88,000 clones, 85% to 90% being singletons. This specimen was CD4+ or CD8+ T cells sorted from blood, taken in a trial of the OX40 agonist ivuxolimab. These receptor sequences come from an adult with an advanced solid tumor such as melanoma, head and neck, liver or kidney cancer.

This chain joins TRBV7-3 and TRBJ1-1; unclear D gene. The CDR3 length is 13 residues. V lost 3 bases, J lost 5 bases, and 10 bases lay in between. Germline V gene sequence: CDR1 SGHTA, CDR2 FQGTGA. The CDR3: CASSLTSRTEAFF. The CDR3, as DNA: TGTGCCAGCAGCTTGACCTCCAGGACTGAAGCTTTCTTT.

The chain couples TRBV5-1 to TRBJ2-1, with TRBD2 as a possible D gene (7 bases). The germline gives CDR1 SGHRS, CDR2 YFSETQ. The CDR3 is 16 residues long. V was cut by 4 bases and J by 5 bases, with 19 bases left in between. The CDR3 here is CASSPKGGGFDNEQFF. CDR3 bases: TGCGCCAGCAGCCCCAAGGGGGGAGGGTTTGACAATGAGCAGTTCTTC.

The V gene is TRBV5-1, the J gene TRBJ2-3; 10 bases are shared with TRBD1. The CDR3 is 15 residues long. The germline CDR1 and CDR2 sequences are SGHRS and YFSETQ. With 3 bases clipped from V and 4 bases from J, the junction kept 5 bases outside the gene matches. CDR3: CASSSGQGSADTQYF. Here the CDR3 DNA reads TGCGCCAGCAGCTCGGGACAGGGGAGCGCAGATACGCAGTATTTT.

As DNA, the CDR3 is TGTGCCAGCAGCCAGGGACTAGCATATGAGCAGTTCTTC. Amino acid sequence: CASSQGLAYEQFF. J is TRBJ2-1 and V is TRBV13; 9 bases line up with TRBD2. The CDR3 is made up of 13 amino acids. Trimming took 5 bases from V and 8 from J; bases not matched to a gene: 4. The V gene's germline CDR1 is PRHDT and CDR2 FYEKMQ (reference sequence).

The chain recombines TRBV29-1 with TRBJ2-1; D is uncertain. Germline V lookup: CDR1 SQVTM, CDR2 ANQGSEA. The V end was cut by 3 bases, the J end by 0 bases, with 6 bases between. This CDR3 contains 13 residues. The CDR3 here is CSVEFPSYNEQFF. CDR3 nucleotides: TGCAGCGTTGAGTTCCCCTCCTACAATGAGCAGTTCTTC.

The table lists this clone with a few counts. The chain recombines TRBV5-1 with TRBJ1-1, with D maybe TRBD1 (5 bases). This CDR3 has 15 residues. Deletions cut 2 bases from V and 2 bases from J, with 13 bases between. Germline V gives CDR1 SGHRS, CDR2 YFSETQ. In DNA, the CDR3 is TGCGCCAGCAGCTTCGGCGGGGGGAGCAACACTGAAGCTTTCTTT. It codes for CASSFGGGSNTEAFF.

The chain is built from TRBV7-2 and TRBJ2-5; D unresolved. Germline V gene lookup returns CDR1 SGHTA and CDR2 FQGNSA. Trimming shortened V by 3 bases and J by 7 bases, and 15 bases separated the two germline ends. This CDR3 contains 14 residues. CDR3 bases: TGTGCCAGCAGCTTGTCCCGCCTAGTCGGGACCCAGTACTTC. Its protein is CASSLSRLVGTQYF.

V is TRBV5-1 and J is TRBJ2-7, with 7 bases that match TRBD2. V shed 4 bases, J shed 4 bases, and the junction held 8 bases outside the gene matches. Germline lookup yields CDR1 SGHRS and CDR2 YFSETQ. This CDR3 has 14 amino acids. CDR3 loop: CASSPLGGTYEQYF. The CDR3 DNA reads TGCGCCAGCAGCCCGCTGGGGGGGACGTACGAGCAGTACTTC.

V usage is TRBV7-2 and J usage is TRBJ2-1; TRBD2 might be the D (5 bases). Trimming took 5 bases from V and 7 from J, leaving 15 bases between them. Germline V lookup: CDR1 SGHTA, CDR2 FQGNSA. CDR3 length: 14 amino acids. The CDR3 DNA follows: TGTGCCAGCAGCCCCCCGGGGTTAGAGAATGAGCAGTTCTTC. Protein product: CASSPPGLENEQFF.

The chain combines TRBV7-2 with TRBJ2-7; TRBD2 agrees at 8 bases. This CDR3 has 15 residues. Germline V gene sequence: CDR1 SGHTA, CDR2 FQGNSA. Germline trimming cut 1 base from V and 0 bases from J; bases unmatched to any gene: 2. Written as DNA, the CDR3 is TGTGCCAGCAGCTTAGTCGCGGGGGGCTCCTACGAGCAGTACTTC. Protein: CASSLVAGGSYEQYF.

The chain combines TRBV11-2 with TRBJ2-7; D remains unclear. Germline V lookup: CDR1 SGHAT, CDR2 FQNNGV. The CDR3 extends over 13 amino acids. Trimming took off 0 bases at V and 6 bases at J, with 9 bases between the two ends. The CDR3 DNA follows: TGTGCCAGCAGCTTAGAACCCCTATTCGAGCAGTACTTC. Amino acid sequence: CASSLEPLFEQYF.

This chain joins TRBV6-5 and TRBJ1-2; no definite D call. The CDR3 has 11 amino acids. In germline, CDR1 is MNHEY, CDR2 SVGAGI. V shed 6 bases and J shed 2 bases, with 4 bases lying between them. The CDR3, as DNA: TGTGCCAGCAGAGGGAACTATGGCTACACCTTC. It encodes CASRGNYGYTF.

In this sample, this clone turned up many times. The chain employs TRBV4-2 and TRBJ2-5; 9 bases line up with TRBD2. There are 18 residues in the CDR3. Germline V lookup: CDR1 LGHNA, CDR2 YNFKEQ. V shed 1 base and J 1 base; nucleotides not matched to a gene: 10. CDR3 in amino acids: CASSQASGGRKFQETQYF. The CDR3 DNA follows: TGTGCCAGCAGCCAAGCCAGCGGGGGGCGAAAATTCCAAGAGACCCAGTACTTC.

This clone was detected a few times. The chain recombines TRBV7-8 with TRBJ1-3, with TRBD1 identical over 8 bases. The germline gives CDR1 SGHVS, CDR2 FQNEAQ. This CDR3 has 17 residues. With V trimmed by 1 base and J by 3 bases, 8 bases remained unmatched. The CDR3 loop reads CASSLVGQGEVGNTIYF. The CDR3 DNA sequence: TGTGCCAGCAGCTTAGTAGGACAGGGTGAGGTTGGAAACACCATATATTTT.

The CDR3 loop is CATYERGDPWDYGYTF. The CDR3 DNA sequence: TGTGCCACCTATGAACGCGGCGACCCTTGGGACTATGGCTACACCTTC. The J gene is TRBJ1-2, the V gene TRBV19; D uncertain. V was clipped by 10 bases and J by 3 bases, with 24 bases between them. The germline CDR1 and CDR2 sequences are LNHDA and SQIVND (reference sequence). CDR3 length equals 16 residues.

V is TRBV7-6 and J is TRBJ2-2; perhaps TRBD1 as D (5 bases). Germline V lookup: CDR1 SGHVS, CDR2 FNYEAQ. V was shortened by 5 bases and J by 3 bases, with 13 bases between the two germline ends. CDR3 size: 15 residues. CDR3 sequence reads: CASSRKGPDTGELFF. The CDR3 nucleotides read TGTGCCAGCAGCCGGAAGGGGCCGGACACCGGGGAGCTGTTTTTT. Full variable domain (remainder filled in from reference TRBV7-6 and TRBJ2-2): GAGVSQSPRYKVTKRGQDVALRCDPISGHVSLYWYRQALGQGPEFLTYFNYEAQQDKSGLPNDRFSAERPEGSISTLTIQRTEQRDSAMYRCASSRKGPDTGELFFGEGSRLTVL.

The rearrangement joins TRBV30 to TRBJ2-7, with D tentatively TRBD1 or TRBD2 (6 bases each). Trimming took off 4 bases at V and 7 bases at J, with 17 bases between the two ends. In germline, CDR1 is GTSNPN, CDR2 SVGIG (reference sequence). The length of the CDR3 is 13 residues. The CDR3 spells CAWTLGGPEEQYF. CDR3 DNA sequence: TGTGCCTGGACCCTAGGGGGGCCGGAGGAGCAGTACTTC.

By share, this clone ranks as medium-sized (0.01 to 0.1%). The V and J genes are TRBV9 and TRBJ2-5; 8 bases map to TRBD2. V lost 0 bases to trimming and J lost 5 bases; unmatched junction nucleotides: 9. Looked up from germline, CDR1 is SGDLS and CDR2 is YYNGEE. The CDR3 has 16 residues. The CDR3 DNA is TGTGCCAGCAGCGTAGGGGCGGGGGGACGCCCGGAGACCCAGTACTTC. Translation: CASSVGAGGRPETQYF.